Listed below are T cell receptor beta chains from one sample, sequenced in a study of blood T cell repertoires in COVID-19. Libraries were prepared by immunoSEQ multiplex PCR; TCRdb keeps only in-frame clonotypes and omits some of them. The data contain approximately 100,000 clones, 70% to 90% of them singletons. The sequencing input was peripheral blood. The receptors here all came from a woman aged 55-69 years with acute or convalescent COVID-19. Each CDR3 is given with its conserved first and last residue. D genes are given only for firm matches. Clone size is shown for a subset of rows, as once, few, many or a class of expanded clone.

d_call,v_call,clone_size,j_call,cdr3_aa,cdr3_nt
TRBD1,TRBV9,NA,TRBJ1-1,CASSLEGQRNEAFF,TGTGCCAGCAGCTTAGAGGGACAGAGAAATGAAGCTTTCTTT
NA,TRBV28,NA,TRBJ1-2,CATLDRRRNGYTF,TGTGCCACCCTAGACAGGAGGAGGAATGGCTACACCTTC
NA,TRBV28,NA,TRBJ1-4,CASSRDGSANEKLFF,TGTGCCAGCAGTCGCGACGGGTCGGCTAATGAAAAACTGTTTTTT
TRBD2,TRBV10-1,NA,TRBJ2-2,CASSALAGGPETGELFF,TGCGCCAGCAGCGCCCTAGCGGGAGGGCCTGAGACCGGGGAGCTGTTTTTT
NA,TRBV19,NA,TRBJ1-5,CASSLGSSNQPQHF,TGTGCCAGTAGTTTGGGGAGCAGCAATCAGCCCCAGCATTTT
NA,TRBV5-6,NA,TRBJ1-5,CASSLVNQPQHF,TGTGCCAGCAGCTTGGTAAATCAGCCCCAGCATTTT
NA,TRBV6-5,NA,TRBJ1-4,CASSGGKLFF,TGTGCCAGCAGCGGGGGAAAACTGTTTTTT
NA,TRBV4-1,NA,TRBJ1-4,CASSQDTGEKLFF,TGCGCCAGCAGCCAAGATACGGGTGAAAAACTGTTTTTT
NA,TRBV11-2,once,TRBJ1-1,CASSLAGGGTEAFF,TGTGCCAGCAGCTTAGCGGGAGGAGGCACTGAAGCTTTCTTT
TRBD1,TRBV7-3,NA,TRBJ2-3,CASSLSRGLADTQYF,TGTGCCAGCAGCTTAAGTAGGGGGCTCGCAGATACGCAGTATTTT
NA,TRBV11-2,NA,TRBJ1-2,CASSLDLAGPYGYTF,TGTGCCAGCAGCTTAGATCTCGCGGGGCCCTATGGCTACACCTTC
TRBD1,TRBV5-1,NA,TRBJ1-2,CASSLNSGGHGYTF,TGCGCCAGCAGCCTAAATTCAGGGGGCCATGGCTACACCTTC
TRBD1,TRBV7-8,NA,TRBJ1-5,CASSPGGANQPQHF,TGTGCCAGCAGTCCAGGGGGCGCGAATCAGCCCCAGCATTTT
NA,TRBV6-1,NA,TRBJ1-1,CASSERAGEAFF,TGTGCCAGCAGTGAGAGGGCAGGTGAAGCTTTCTTT
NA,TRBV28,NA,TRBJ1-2,CASSSRGYGYTF,TGTGCCAGCAGTTCCAGGGGCTATGGCTACACCTTC
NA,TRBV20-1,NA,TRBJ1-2,CSASRQDTGYTF,TGCAGTGCTAGTAGGCAGGATACTGGCTACACCTTC
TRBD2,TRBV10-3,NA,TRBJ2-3,CAISEAGLASDTQYF,TGTGCCATCAGTGAAGCCGGACTAGCTTCGGATACGCAGTATTTT
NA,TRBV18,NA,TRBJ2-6,CASSPRIGIGANVLTF,TGTGCCAGCTCACCGAGGATAGGTATTGGGGCCAACGTCCTGACTTTC
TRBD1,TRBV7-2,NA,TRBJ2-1,CASSKPGQGVKQFF,TGTGCCAGCAGTAAACCGGGACAGGGAGTTAAGCAGTTCTTC
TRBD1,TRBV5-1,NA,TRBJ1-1,CASSLDRGRAFF,TGCGCCAGCAGCTTGGACAGGGGACGAGCTTTCTTT
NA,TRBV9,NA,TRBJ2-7,CASSPSPGANSYEQYF,TGTGCCAGCAGCCCTAGTCCAGGGGCGAACTCCTACGAGCAGTACTTC
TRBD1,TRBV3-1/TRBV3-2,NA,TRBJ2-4,CASSQSDRGGGIQYF,TGTGCCAGCAGCCAATCGGACAGGGGAGGAGGCATTCAGTACTTC
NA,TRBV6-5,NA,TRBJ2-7,CASSPGFSYEQYF,TGTGCCAGCAGCCCAGGGTTCTCCTACGAGCAGTACTTC
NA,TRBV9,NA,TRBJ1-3,CASSALPDRPRTLLSGNTIYF,TGTGCCAGCAGCGCCCTCCCGGACAGACCTCGAACTCTCCTCTCAGGAAACACCATATATTTT
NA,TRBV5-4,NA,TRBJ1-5,CASSFGGARSNQPQHF,TGTGCCAGCAGCTTTGGGGGGGCGAGGAGCAATCAGCCCCAGCATTTT
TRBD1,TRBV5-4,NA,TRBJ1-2,CASSLTGTGGNYGYTF,TGTGCCAGCAGCCTTACCGGGACAGGGGGTAACTATGGCTACACCTTC
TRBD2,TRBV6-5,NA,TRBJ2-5,CASTGGSETQYF,TGTGCCAGCACGGGAGGGTCAGAGACCCAGTACTTC
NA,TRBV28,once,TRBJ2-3,CASSLRRGRIDTQYF,TGTGCCAGCAGTTTAAGGAGGGGGCGCATAGATACGCAGTATTTT
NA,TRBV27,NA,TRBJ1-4,CASSWRGNEKLFF,TGTGCCAGCAGTTGGCGGGGGAATGAAAAACTGTTTTTT
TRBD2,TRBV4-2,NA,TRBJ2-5,CASSQGVREGEETQYF,TGTGCCAGCAGCCAAGGGGTGCGGGAGGGAGAAGAGACCCAGTACTTC
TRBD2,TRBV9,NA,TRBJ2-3,CASSGGSGRPPDTQYF,TGTGCCAGCAGCGGGGGTAGCGGGAGGCCCCCTGATACGCAGTATTTT
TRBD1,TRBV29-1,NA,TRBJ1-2,CSVESDRDGYGYTF,TGCAGCGTTGAAAGCGACAGGGACGGCTATGGCTACACCTTC
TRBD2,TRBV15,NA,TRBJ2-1,CATSRRTSRDNEQFF,TGTGCCACCAGCAGACGGACTAGCAGAGACAATGAGCAGTTCTTC
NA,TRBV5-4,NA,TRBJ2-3,CASSLGGPTSTDTQYF,TGTGCCAGCAGCTTAGGGGGACCTACTAGCACAGATACGCAGTATTTT
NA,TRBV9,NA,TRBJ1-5,CASSARESNQPQHF,TGTGCCAGCAGCGCAAGGGAGAGCAATCAGCCCCAGCATTTT
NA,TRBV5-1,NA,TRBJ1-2,CASSLANRHYTF,TGCGCCAGCAGCTTGGCCAACAGGCACTACACCTTC
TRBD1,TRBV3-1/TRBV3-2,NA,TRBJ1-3,CATSGTAGNTIYF,TGTGCCACCAGTGGGACAGCTGGAAACACCATATATTTT
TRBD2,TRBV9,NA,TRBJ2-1,CASSAGTTYYNEQFF,TGTGCCAGCAGTGCTGGGACTACCTACTACAATGAGCAGTTCTTC
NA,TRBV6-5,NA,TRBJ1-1,CASSWGVGTEAFF,TGTGCCAGCAGTTGGGGGGTCGGCACTGAAGCTTTCTTT
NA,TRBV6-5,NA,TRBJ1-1,CASSLTFGETEAFF,TGTGCCAGCTCCCTTACTTTCGGGGAGACTGAAGCTTTCTTT
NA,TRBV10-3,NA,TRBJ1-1,CATSYDADTEAFF,TGTGCCACCTCATACGACGCGGACACTGAAGCTTTCTTT
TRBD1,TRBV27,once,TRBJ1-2,CASSLAGTGYGYTF,TGTGCCAGCAGTCTGGCCGGGACAGGGTATGGCTACACCTTC
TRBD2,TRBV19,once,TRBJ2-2,CASTGTIGYSGELFF,TGTGCCAGTACCGGGACTATAGGGTACAGCGGGGAGCTGTTTTTT
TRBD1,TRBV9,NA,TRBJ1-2,CASSVGTGGRGYTF,TGTGCCAGCAGCGTGGGGACAGGGGGTCGTGGCTACACCTTC
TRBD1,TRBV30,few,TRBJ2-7,CAWSLGQHYEQYF,TGTGCCTGGAGTTTGGGACAGCACTACGAGCAGTACTTC
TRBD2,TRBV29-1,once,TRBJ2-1,CSVASGRAVLEQFF,TGCAGCGTTGCTAGCGGGAGGGCCGTATTAGAGCAGTTCTTC